Below, 9 T cell receptor beta chains from the same sample are listed, as sequenced in a study of cytomegalovirus exposure and HLA in healthy donors. Sequencing was performed with immunoSEQ multiplex PCR; in TCRdb, only in-frame clones are kept and a portion is missing. The repertoire holds 120,000 to 150,000 clones, with roughly 90% as singletons. Sequenced: PBMCs. Receptors were obtained from a man aged 18 to 35 in good health and CMV-seropositive.

V is TRBV4-1 and J is TRBJ2-3; weak D call: TRBD1 (5 bases). The CDR3 has 16 amino acids. Germline assignment: CDR1 MGHRA and CDR2 YSYEKL. V lost 4 bases and J lost 2, with 16 bases in between. The CDR3 nucleotides are TGCGCCAGCAGCCCCCTGGGGAAAGGGGACACAGATACGCAGTATTTT. Its translation is CASSPLGKGDTDTQYF.

This chain uses TRBV4-1 with TRBJ1-2; D perhaps matches TRBD1 (6 bases). The CDR3 has 15 residues. Germline assignment: CDR1 MGHRA and CDR2 YSYEKL. V was cut by 1 base and J by 4 bases, with 13 bases left in between. CDR3 sequence (DNA): TGCGCCAGCAGCCAAGGGGGGCCAGGTAGCTATGGCTACACCTTC. Translation: CASSQGGPGSYGYTF.

This sequence joins TRBV2 and TRBJ2-3, with D unclear. Germline CDR1 SNHLY, CDR2 FYNNEI. The length of the CDR3 is 15 residues. Trimming shortened V by 3 bases and J by 0 bases, and 10 bases separated the two germline ends. CDR3 sequence: CASSEYGLSTDTQYF. As DNA, the CDR3 is TGTGCCAGCAGTGAGTACGGTCTTAGCACAGATACGCAGTATTTT.

The rearrangement joins TRBV27 to TRBJ2-1; TRBD2 aligns across 7 bases. The CDR3 runs 15 residues. CDR1 and CDR2 from the germline V gene are MNHEY and SMNVEV (reference sequence). V shed 8 bases, J shed 0 bases, and the junction held 7 bases outside the gene matches. The CDR3 spells CASLRAGSSYNEQFF. The DNA for the CDR3 is TGTGCCAGCTTGCGAGCGGGGAGCTCCTACAATGAGCAGTTCTTC.

The chain recombines TRBV6-5 with TRBJ1-2, with 9 bases fitting TRBD1. Germline values: CDR1 MNHEY, CDR2 SVGAGI. The CDR3 extends over 16 amino acids. Trimming took 6 bases from V and 4 from J; bases not matched to a gene: 12. The CDR3 region has the DNA TGTGCCAGCAGCTACAGACCGGGACAGGGAGGCTATGGCTACACCTTC. Residues: CASSYRPGQGGYGYTF.

The rearrangement uses TRBV6-5 and TRBJ1-5; D ambiguous. The CDR3 has 14 amino acids. V was shortened by 6 bases and J by 2 bases, with 11 bases between the two germline ends. Per the germline V gene, CDR1 is MNHEY and CDR2 is SVGAGI. CDR3 amino acids: CASSPGSGNQPQHF. In DNA, the CDR3 is TGTGCCAGCAGCCCCGGGTCCGGCAATCAGCCCCAGCATTTT.

V and J are TRBV18 and TRBJ1-1; D is possibly TRBD1 (5 bases). The CDR3 has 14 amino acids. Per germline, CDR1 KGHSH and CDR2 LQKENI. V lost 3 bases to trimming and J lost 4 bases, with 12 bases between them. In nucleotides, the CDR3 is TGTGCCAGCTCACCGTATGGGGGGAGCACTGAAGCTTTCTTT. It is translated as CASSPYGGSTEAFF.

The chain combines TRBV6-5 with TRBJ1-3, with TRBD1 identical over 8 bases. The CDR3 covers 15 residues. Per the germline V gene, CDR1 is MNHEY and CDR2 is SVGAGI. The junction had 5 bases not matched to a gene; V was cut back by 6 bases and J by 1 base. The CDR3 region is CASSRTGLSGNTIYF. CDR3 bases: TGTGCCAGCAGCCGGACAGGGCTTTCTGGAAACACCATATATTTT.

The genes are TRBV5-1 and TRBJ1-1; the D is unclear. The length of the CDR3 is 15 residues. CDR1 and CDR2 from the germline V gene are SGHRS and YFSETQ. The ends were cut back, 0 bases at V and 1 base at J, with 10 bases in the middle. In DNA, the CDR3 is TGCGCCAGCAGCTTGGCCGGTGAGGGGAACACTGAAGCTTTCTTT. Amino acids: CASSLAGEGNTEAFF.